These 31 T cell receptor beta chains were sequenced from one sample in a study of blood T cell repertoires in COVID-19. The data were produced by immunoSEQ multiplex PCR, yet TCRdb's version contains in-frame clones alone and is incomplete. The sample consists of about 120,000 clones, 80% to 90% of them appearing once. The sequenced sample was peripheral blood. Receptor source: a human donor with acute or convalescent COVID-19. The donor label of this sample is uncertain.

The J gene is TRBJ2-7, the V gene TRBV27; 7 nucleotides agree with TRBD1. Germline CDR1 and CDR2: MNHEY and SMNVEV (reference sequence). After removal of 5 bases from V and 2 bases from J, the junction contained 9 bases not matched to a gene. The CDR3 contains 15 residues. CDR3 coding DNA: TGTGCCAGCAGTGCGACCGGGACAGTTGCCTACGAGCAGTACTTC. The encoded protein is CASSATGTVAYEQYF.

The chain recombines TRBV7-2 with TRBJ2-3; 9 positions agree with TRBD2. Trimming cost V 5 bases and J 2 bases; bases outside gene matches: 2. Germline assignment: CDR1 SGHTA and CDR2 FQGNSA. This CDR3 region has 14 residues. The CDR3 is CASSPGLATDTQYF. The CDR3 nucleotides read TGTGCCAGCAGCCCGGGACTAGCCACAGATACGCAGTATTTT.

V and J are TRBV19 and TRBJ1-2; 11 bases map to TRBD1. Germline CDR1 is LNHDA and CDR2 is SQIVND (reference sequence). Germline trimming cut 1 base from V and 5 bases from J; bases unmatched to any gene: 6. The CDR3 covers 16 residues. The CDR3 spells CASSIAGDRGTYGYTF. DNA for the CDR3: TGTGCCAGTAGTATAGCCGGGGACAGGGGGACATATGGCTACACCTTC.

The rearrangement links TRBV27 to TRBJ1-6; 7 bases are a match to TRBD1. Germline CDR1 MNHEY, CDR2 SMNVEV (reference sequence). The CDR3 runs to 16 residues. V shed 5 bases and J 5 bases; nucleotides not matched to a gene: 9. This CDR3 reads CASSIYPQGNNSPLHF. CDR3 bases: TGTGCCAGCAGTATCTATCCACAGGGGAATAATTCACCCCTCCACTTT.

The chain carries TRBV19 and TRBJ1-5; TRBD1 is a possible D gene (5 bases). The CDR3 spans 14 residues. The V end was cut by 3 bases, the J end by 6 bases, with 12 bases between. CDR1 is LNHDA, CDR2 SQIVND, per germline (reference sequence). For the CDR3, the DNA is TGTGCCAGTAGTATGTTGGGGGGGTCTCAGCCCCAGCATTTT. Translation gives CASSMLGGSQPQHF.

CDR3 bases: TGTGCCAGCTCACCGAAAGGTTTAGCGGGAGGGGTCAATGAGCAGTTCTTC. This gives the protein CASSPKGLAGGVNEQFF. This chain uses TRBV18 with TRBJ2-1, with TRBD2 identical over 11 bases. The CDR3 has 17 amino acids. The germline CDR1 and CDR2 sequences are KGHSH and LQKENI. Trimming took 3 bases from V and 6 from J; bases not matched to a gene: 10.

This clone was found once. The rearrangement uses TRBV15 and TRBJ1-2, with D unclear. CDR3 size: 16 residues. V lost 2 bases, J lost 0 bases, and 13 bases lay in between. From germline, CDR1 is LNHNV and CDR2 YYDKDF (reference sequence). CDR3 nucleotide sequence: TGTGCCACCAGCAGATCCGAGGGCGGAGCTAACTATGGCTACACCTTC. It codes for CATSRSEGGANYGYTF.

V usage is TRBV6-6 and J usage is TRBJ1-2; TRBD1 matches 8 bases. CDR3 length: 14 residues. CDR1 is MNHNY and CDR2 is SVGAGI in the germline V gene (reference sequence). V lost 6 bases, J lost 1 base, and 4 bases stayed unmatched. The CDR3 DNA sequence: TGTGCCAGCAGGGGACAGGCGATTAACTATGGCTACACCTTC. It translates to CASRGQAINYGYTF.

The chain is built from TRBV7-3 and TRBJ1-6; 7 bases line up with TRBD1. The J segment lost 7 bases and the V segment lost 4 bases, leaving 4 bases of the junction unmatched. The CDR3 has 14 amino acids. Germline CDR1 SGHTA, CDR2 FQGTGA. The CDR3 sequence: CASSSQGENSPLHF. In DNA, the CDR3 is TGTGCCAGCAGCTCCCAGGGGGAGAATTCACCCCTCCACTTT.

The gene calls are TRBV11-2 and TRBJ2-7; D perhaps matches TRBD1 (5 bases). The CDR3 runs 14 residues. CDR1 and CDR2 (germline): SGHAT, FQNNGV. V was shortened by 3 bases and J by 3 bases, with 12 bases between the two germline ends. CDR3 in DNA: TGTGCCAGCAGCTTCTCTGTAGGGGACTACGAGCAGTACTTC. This translates into CASSFSVGDYEQYF.

The V call is TRBV10-3, the J call TRBJ2-7, with 11 bases fitting TRBD1. Germline lookup yields CDR1 ENHRY and CDR2 SYGVKD. The CDR3 has 14 amino acids. J was trimmed by 4 bases and V by 6 bases; bases with no gene match: 5. CDR3 sequence reads: CAISKGQGEYEQYF. The CDR3 bases are TGTGCCATCAGCAAGGGACAGGGGGAATACGAGCAGTACTTC.

V is TRBV24-1 and J is TRBJ1-2, with no clear D. In germline, CDR1 is KGHDR, CDR2 SFDVKD. The V gene lost 2 bases and the J gene lost 8 bases, with 5 bases spanning the gap. The CDR3 is 11 residues long. The CDR3 here is CATSDYGGYTF. CDR3 in DNA: TGTGCCACCAGTGATTACGGGGGCTACACCTTC.

This chain's CDR3 is CASSLYMGGLAGAGPQYF. The CDR3 DNA follows: TGTGCCAGCAGCTTATATATGGGGGGGCTAGCCGGCGCCGGGCCCCAGTACTTC. The rearrangement joins TRBV7-2 to TRBJ2-5, with a weak D call TRBD2 (7 bases). This CDR3 is built from 18 residues. Between the trimmed V and J ends, which lost 2 bases and 9 bases, there was a span of 28 bases. Germline V lookup: CDR1 SGHTA, CDR2 FQGNSA.

The CDR3 sequence is CASSLFGVETDTQYF. The CDR3 DNA reads as TGTGCCAGCAGCTTATTTGGTGTGGAGACAGATACGCAGTATTTT. The gene calls are TRBV7-2 and TRBJ2-3, with D hard to call. From germline, CDR1 is SGHTA and CDR2 FQGNSA. This CDR3 comprises 15 residues. V lost 2 bases and J 3 bases, leaving 12 bases between the germline ends.

The CDR3 sequence is CAISEARQGNTEAFF. DNA of the CDR3: TGTGCCATCAGTGAGGCGAGACAAGGGAACACTGAAGCTTTCTTT. The genes are TRBV10-3 and TRBJ1-1, with D unresolved. The germline gives CDR1 ENHRY, CDR2 SYGVKD. Trimming stripped 2 bases from V and 1 base from J, with 11 bases between. The length of the CDR3 is 15 residues.

The chain recombines TRBV29-1 with TRBJ1-1; D gene uncertain. The CDR3 runs to 11 residues. V lost 7 bases to trimming and J lost 0 bases, with 6 bases between them. Germline assignment: CDR1 SQVTM and CDR2 ANQGSEA. The CDR3 region is CSGRMNTEAFF. DNA of the CDR3: TGCAGCGGGAGAATGAACACTGAAGCTTTCTTT.

The genes are TRBV5-6 and TRBJ1-1, with 8 positions matching TRBD1. V lost 4 bases and J lost 0; bases outside the gene matches: 8. Looked up from germline, CDR1 is SGHDT and CDR2 is YYEEEE. There are 16 residues in the CDR3. CDR3 region: CASSISGGEVNTEAFF. As DNA, the CDR3 is TGTGCCAGCAGCATCTCAGGGGGCGAGGTGAACACTGAAGCTTTCTTT.

The table lists this clone with a count of one. The chain carries TRBV10-3 and TRBJ2-3; TRBD2 might be the D (6 bases). The germline V gene encodes CDR1 ENHRY and CDR2 SYGVKD. The CDR3 length is 14 residues. V shed 4 bases and J shed 7 bases, with 15 bases lying between them. This chain's CDR3 is CAISGGGMEYTQYF. The CDR3, as DNA: TGTGCCATCAGTGGAGGCGGGATGGAATATACGCAGTATTTT.

This chain connects TRBV20-1 to TRBJ1-2, with TRBD1 as a possible D gene (5 bases). CDR3 length equals 12 residues. Trimming took off 3 bases at V and 7 bases at J, with 12 bases between the two ends. CDR1 is DFQATT and CDR2 is SNEGSKA in the germline V gene (reference sequence). The CDR3 region is CSASFGGLGYTF. The DNA for the CDR3 is TGCAGTGCTAGTTTCGGGGGTCTTGGCTACACCTTC.

J is TRBJ2-2 and V is TRBV6-1; D is undetermined. Trimming shortened V by 3 bases and J by 7 bases, and 15 bases separated the two germline ends. CDR1 and CDR2 from the germline V gene are MNHNS and SASEGT. The CDR3 length is 15 residues. The DNA for the CDR3 is TGTGCCAGCAGTGATCCTCCGTATGAGTTCGGGGAGCTGTTTTTT. The encoded protein is CASSDPPYEFGELFF.

The rearrangement uses TRBV5-1 and TRBJ2-2, with a weak D call TRBD2 (5 bases). CDR3 length equals 16 residues. Germline V gives CDR1 SGHRS, CDR2 YFSETQ. V lost 4 bases, J lost 7 bases, and 20 bases lay in between. CDR3 sequence reads: CASSLMGDVLVGELFF. CDR3 nucleotides: TGCGCCAGCAGCCTGATGGGAGACGTGTTAGTCGGGGAGCTGTTTTTT.

The V and J genes are TRBV6-2 or TRBV6-3 and TRBJ2-1; 9 bases match TRBD2. This CDR3 is 15 amino acids long. Germline CDR1 reads MNHEY; CDR2 reads SVGEGT. Germline trimming cut 1 base from V and 7 bases from J; bases unmatched to any gene: 5. The CDR3 protein is CASSYFLLAGNEQFF. CDR3 DNA sequence: TGTGCCAGCAGTTACTTTTTACTAGCGGGTAATGAGCAGTTCTTC.

The chain recombines TRBV30 with TRBJ2-3; a weak D match, TRBD2 (7 bases). The CDR3 contains 16 residues. V was trimmed by 3 bases and J by 4 bases, leaving 20 bases between them. Germline V gives CDR1 GTSNPN, CDR2 SVGIG (reference sequence). The CDR3 nucleotides are TGTGCCTGGAGCCTCGGTCACGGGGGGCAGGCAGATACGCAGTATTTT. Translation gives CAWSLGHGGQADTQYF.

This clone was detected a few times. The chain is built from TRBV21-1 and TRBJ1-2; the DNA was not compared with TRBD1, the D call given in the table. TRBV21-1 is a listed pseudogene. This CDR3 comprises 17 residues. CDR3 DNA: TGTGCCAGCAGTATCCCCGCAAGGACAGGGGGTGATTATGGCTACACCTTC. Its translation: CASSIPARTGGDYGYTF.

The rearrangement joins TRBV12-1 to TRBJ2-4; the listed D gene, TRBD1, was not tested against the DNA. TRBV12-1 is a documented pseudogene. CDR3 size: 18 residues. DNA of the CDR3: TGTGCCAGCAGCTTTCGAACTCGGGACAGTCTAGCCAAAAACATTCAGTACTTC. This gives the protein CASSFRTRDSLAKNIQYF.

The rearrangement uses TRBV28 and TRBJ2-2; TRBD2 matches at 13 bases. V was clipped by 1 base and J by 6 bases; unmatched bases: 5. The germline gives CDR1 MDHEN, CDR2 SYDVKM. This CDR3 comprises 17 residues. CDR3 in amino acids: CASSLLSTSGRAGELFF. The CDR3 nucleotides are TGTGCCAGCAGTTTATTGTCAACTAGCGGGAGGGCCGGGGAGCTGTTTTTT.

The rearrangement uses TRBV6-5 and TRBJ1-1; 7 positions match TRBD1. The ends lost 7 bases at V and 10 bases at J; junction bases unmatched: 9. Germline V gives CDR1 MNHEY, CDR2 SVGAGI. There are 12 residues in the CDR3. In DNA form, the CDR3 reads TGTGCCAGCACCCGGACAGGTAGTTTAGCTTTCTTT. Translated, it gives CASTRTGSLAFF.

The gene calls are TRBV5-5 and TRBJ2-1; 8 bases fit TRBD2. V dropped 0 bases and J dropped 8; count of bases not matched to a gene: 7. CDR3 size: 15 residues. CDR1 SGHKS and CDR2 YYEKEE come from the germline V gene (reference sequence). The CDR3 loop is CASSLGTSGGDEQFF. Here the CDR3 DNA reads TGTGCCAGCAGCTTGGGAACTAGCGGAGGCGATGAGCAGTTCTTC.

CDR3 bases: TGTGCCAGCAAGGGGTGGAGGGACACTGAAGCTTTCTTT. Translating gives CASKGWRDTEAFF. V and J are TRBV2 and TRBJ1-1, with D perhaps matching TRBD1 (5 bases). The CDR3 loop spans 13 amino acids. Germline CDR1 and CDR2: SNHLY and FYNNEI. Deletions cut 7 bases from V and 3 bases from J, with 12 bases between. Variable domain in full (rest from reference TRBV2 and TRBJ1-1): EPEVTQTPSHQVTQMGQEVILRCVPISNHLYFYWYRQILGQKVEFLVSFYNNEISEKSEIFDDQFSVERPDGSNFTLKIRSTKLEDSAMYFCASKGWRDTEAFFGQGTRLTVV.

The rearrangement joins TRBV28 to TRBJ1-2, with D unresolved. The V end lost 5 bases, the J end lost 3 bases, and 13 bases lay between the germline ends. There are 14 residues in the CDR3. The germline V gene encodes CDR1 MDHEN and CDR2 SYDVKM. CDR3 nucleotide sequence: TGTGCCAGCAGTCCTATCGGCGGGGACTATGGCTACACCTTC. Translating it yields CASSPIGGDYGYTF.

This rearrangement joins TRBV25-1 to TRBJ1-5; TRBD1 matches 7 bases. The length of the CDR3 is 17 residues. With 3 bases clipped from V and 0 bases from J, the junction kept 8 bases outside the gene matches. CDR1 is MGHDK, CDR2 SYGVNS, per germline. The DNA for the CDR3 is TGTGCCAGCAGTGAGCACAGGGGAAGCGATAGCAATCAGCCCCAGCATTTT. This translates into CASSEHRGSDSNQPQHF.